Listed below are T cell receptor beta chains from one sample, sequenced in a study of cytomegalovirus exposure and HLA in healthy donors. TCRdb's copy holds only in-frame clones and misses some; the assay was immunoSEQ multiplex PCR. The sample records roughly 120,000 clones, approximately 86% being singletons. Sequenced sample: PBMCs. These receptors came from a man in his late teens or twenties in good health and CMV-seropositive. CDR3s include the opening cysteine and the closing phenylalanine or tryptophan. D genes are given only for firm matches. The size field is filled for only some rows; it gives once, few, many or a size class.

cdr3_length,j_call,d_call,clone_size,v_call,cdr3_aa,cdr3_nt
12,TRBJ2-7,TRBD1,NA,TRBV30,CAWSTDRLEQYF,TGTGCCTGGAGCACGGACAGGCTTGAGCAGTACTTC
13,TRBJ1-2,NA,NA,TRBV7-9,CASSLATELGYTF,TGTGCCAGCAGCTTAGCGACGGAGCTCGGCTACACCTTC
14,TRBJ2-7,NA,NA,TRBV19,CASSIRTTYYEQYF,TGTGCCAGTAGTATAAGGACAACCTACTACGAGCAGTACTTC
17,TRBJ2-5,TRBD2,once,TRBV27,CASSFRGGARKQETQYF,TGTGCCAGCAGTTTCCGCGGGGGGGCGAGGAAACAAGAGACCCAGTACTTC
13,TRBJ1-1,NA,NA,TRBV7-2,CASSPVLNTEAFF,TGTGCCAGCAGCCCTGTTTTGAACACTGAAGCTTTCTTT
14,TRBJ2-7,TRBD2,NA,TRBV4-1,CASSPTSGVYEQYF,TGCGCCAGCAGCCCGACTAGCGGGGTTTACGAGCAGTACTTC
14,TRBJ1-4,NA,NA,TRBV6-6,CASTATGRNEKLFF,TGTGCCAGCACCGCGACAGGCCGGAATGAAAAACTGTTTTTT
18,TRBJ1-5,NA,NA,TRBV4-2,CASSQDTLGGGGNQPQHF,TGTGCCAGCAGCCAAGATACCCTCGGGGGAGGGGGGAATCAGCCCCAGCATTTT
16,TRBJ2-7,TRBD1,once,TRBV5-4,CASSSGTGPSSYEQYF,TGTGCCAGCAGCTCAGGGACAGGCCCTAGCTCCTACGAGCAGTACTTC
14,TRBJ2-2,NA,once,TRBV6-4,CASSRQSNTGELFF,TGTGCCAGCAGTAGACAGTCGAACACCGGGGAGCTGTTTTTT
16,TRBJ1-5,TRBD1,few,TRBV2,CASRDRDRGSNQPQHF,TGTGCCAGCAGGGACAGAGACAGGGGTAGCAATCAGCCCCAGCATTTT
16,TRBJ2-7,TRBD1,NA,TRBV7-2,CASSLDGQAMYYEQYF,TGTGCCAGCAGCTTAGACGGACAGGCCATGTACTACGAGCAGTACTTC
14,TRBJ2-3,NA,NA,TRBV28,CASTGGAGTDTQYF,TGTGCCAGCACGGGGGGCGCGGGGACAGATACGCAGTATTTT
13,TRBJ1-1,NA,NA,TRBV27,CASSFTGRTEAFF,TGTGCCAGCAGTTTTACAGGGCGGACTGAAGCTTTCTTT
15,TRBJ2-1,TRBD2,few,TRBV6-5,CASSYRPGGGNEQFF,TGTGCCAGCAGTTACCGCCCGGGGGGAGGAAATGAGCAGTTCTTC
15,TRBJ2-6,NA,NA,TRBV6-1,CASSRQSSGANVLTF,TGTGCCAGCAGTAGACAAAGCTCTGGGGCCAACGTCCTGACTTTC
15,TRBJ1-5,NA,few,TRBV6-6,CASSYRGSGNQPQHF,TGTGCCAGCAGTTACCGAGGTAGTGGCAATCAGCCCCAGCATTTT
14,TRBJ1-2,NA,NA,TRBV18,CASSPPGSVYGYTF,TGTGCCAGCTCACCACCCGGTTCCGTCTATGGCTACACCTTC
13,TRBJ1-6,TRBD1,NA,TRBV2,CATQGGSYSPLHF,TGTGCCACTCAGGGGGGATCTTATTCACCCCTCCACTTT
11,TRBJ1-2,NA,few,TRBV6-1,CASMYRVGYTF,TGTGCCAGCATGTATCGGGTTGGCTACACCTTC
11,TRBJ2-7,TRBD2,few,TRBV19,CAAGDLYEQYF,TGTGCGGCGGGGGATCTATACGAGCAGTACTTC
15,TRBJ2-3,TRBD2,NA,TRBV7-2,CASSLFSGGQGGQYF,TGTGCCAGCAGCTTATTTAGCGGGGGGCAAGGGGGGCAGTATTTT
14,TRBJ1-4,NA,NA,TRBV25-1,CASSGTVFNEKLFF,TGTGCCAGCAGTGGGACAGTCTTTAATGAAAAACTGTTTTTT
16,TRBJ1-6,NA,NA,TRBV19,CASSFGERSYNSPLHF,TGTGCCAGTAGTTTCGGGGAGAGGTCCTATAATTCACCCCTCCACTTT
12,TRBJ2-3,TRBD1,NA,TRBV29-1,CSVMTGTDTQYF,TGCAGCGTCATGACAGGGACAGATACGCAGTATTTT
13,TRBJ2-2,NA,NA,TRBV5-5,CASSLAGTGELFF,TGTGCCAGCAGCTTGGCGGGTACCGGGGAGCTGTTTTTT
16,TRBJ1-4,TRBD1,NA,TRBV18,CASSPNRGRISEKLFF,TGTGCCAGCTCACCGAACAGGGGGCGAATCTCGGAAAAACTGTTTTTT
14,TRBJ1-1,NA,once,TRBV30,CAWSGQLVNTEAFF,TGTGCCTGGAGTGGACAGCTAGTGAACACTGAAGCTTTCTTT
14,TRBJ1-2,NA,NA,TRBV6-5,CASSYSETDYGYTF,TGTGCCAGCAGTTACTCGGAGACAGACTATGGCTACACCTTC
15,TRBJ2-7,TRBD2,few,TRBV7-9,CASSSQTSGAYEQYF,TGTGCCAGCAGCTCCCAGACTAGCGGGGCCTACGAGCAGTACTTC
15,TRBJ1-2,TRBD1,once,TRBV7-8,CASRRGAGGSDGYTF,TGTGCCAGCAGGAGGGGGGCAGGGGGAAGTGATGGCTACACCTTC
14,TRBJ1-1,TRBD1,NA,TRBV5-1,CASSTGGTNTEAFF,TGCGCCAGCAGCACAGGGGGGACGAACACTGAAGCTTTCTTT
13,TRBJ2-7,NA,NA,TRBV2,CASRARDTYEQYF,TGTGCCAGCAGGGCTCGGGACACCTACGAGCAGTACTTC
15,TRBJ2-3,NA,NA,TRBV7-2,CASSLTAVAADTQYF,TGTGCCAGCAGCCTGACGGCGGTCGCGGCAGATACGCAGTATTTT
17,TRBJ2-1,TRBD1,NA,TRBV4-2,CASSQPGQGTIVNEQFF,TGTGCCAGCAGCCAACCGGGACAGGGCACGATTGTAAATGAGCAGTTCTTC
14,TRBJ2-4,NA,NA,TRBV13,CASSSTEAKNIQYF,TGTGCCAGCAGCTCTACCGAAGCCAAAAACATTCAGTACTTC
17,TRBJ1-2,TRBD1,NA,TRBV7-2,CASRMGQGVGSGYGYTF,TGTGCCAGCAGAATGGGACAGGGCGTCGGGTCGGGATATGGCTACACCTTC
16,TRBJ2-2,NA,NA,TRBV27,CASSLLGRAATGELFF,TGTGCCAGCAGTTTACTAGGCAGGGCGGCCACCGGGGAGCTGTTTTTT
14,TRBJ1-1,NA,NA,TRBV27,CASSMNQGYTEAFF,TGTGCCAGCAGTATGAATCAGGGGTACACTGAAGCTTTCTTT
16,TRBJ2-3,TRBD2,NA,TRBV6-4,CASSDSAGGYTDTQYF,TGTGCCAGCAGTGACTCAGCGGGGGGATACACAGATACGCAGTATTTT
15,TRBJ2-7,TRBD2,NA,TRBV7-2,CASSRTSGGGYEQYF,TGTGCCAGCAGCCGGACTAGCGGGGGGGGTTACGAGCAGTACTTC
19,TRBJ2-2,TRBD2,NA,TRBV13,CASSAFTPGLAGGTGELFF,TGTGCCAGCAGCGCCTTTACCCCGGGACTAGCGGGGGGAACCGGGGAGCTGTTTTTT
15,TRBJ1-4,TRBD1,NA,TRBV18,CASSPQGTGVEKLFF,TGTGCCAGCTCACCCCAAGGGACAGGGGTTGAAAAACTGTTTTTT